The 28 T cell receptor beta chains below all came from one sample that was sequenced in a study of shared clonotypes between healthy human individuals. Measured with immunoSEQ multiplex PCR; TCRdb has only the in-frame clones, and not every one. The sample consists of under 700,000 clones, 90% to 95% of them appearing once. Naive CD8 cells lacked CD45RO and underwent positive selection for CCR7, leaving out terminally differentiated effector memory CD45RA+ cells. Sequencing was performed on naive CD8+ T cells sorted from blood. The receptors shown here come from a woman aged 30 to 39 in good health.

The chain has TRBV10-2 and TRBJ2-5, with TRBD1 as a possible D gene (5 bases). Per the germline V gene, CDR1 is WSHSY and CDR2 is SAAADI. V was trimmed by 3 bases and J by 7 bases, leaving 15 bases between them. This CDR3 contains 14 residues. CDR3 DNA: TGCGCCAGCAGTGACGTGGCGGTCCAGGGGACCCAGTACTTC. This gives the protein CASSDVAVQGTQYF.

This clone was seen a handful of times. The J gene is TRBJ1-4, the V gene TRBV30; the D is unclear. CDR3 length: 17 residues. Trimming stripped 0 bases from V and 6 bases from J, with 20 bases between. The V gene's germline CDR1 is GTSNPN and CDR2 SVGIG (reference sequence). Written as DNA, the CDR3 is TGTGCCTGGAGTGTCCAGCTAATAAGGGCCGAGTATGAAAAACTGTTTTTT. Protein: CAWSVQLIRAEYEKLFF.

Comment on this clone: Germline is not matched at one junction end, which may reflect a read error. The chain uses TRBV6-1 and TRBJ1-1; TRBD1 agrees at 7 bases. The germline gives CDR1 MNHNS, CDR2 SASEGT. The CDR3 extends over 15 amino acids. The CDR3 loop is CASSEGTGANSEAFF. As DNA, the CDR3 is TGTGCCAGCAGTGAAGGCACAGGGGCGAACTCTGAAGCTTTCTTT.

The chain couples TRBV5-4 to TRBJ2-7; D perhaps matches TRBD2 (5 bases). Trimming cost V 2 bases and J 4 bases, with 10 bases left between them. Germline V lookup: CDR1 SGHNT, CDR2 YYREEE (reference sequence). This CDR3 has 13 residues. Here the CDR3 reads CASSFGGEYEQYF. CDR3 bases: TGTGCCAGCAGCTTCGGAGGAGAGTACGAGCAGTACTTC.

This chain connects TRBV25-1 to TRBJ2-7; D remains ambiguous. The V and J ends lost 3 bases and 0 bases respectively, with 12 bases between them. The CDR3 consists of 15 residues. Germline V gene data show CDR1 as MGHDK and CDR2 as SYGVNS. For the CDR3, the DNA is TGTGCCAGCAGTGATGGGCTAGACAACTCCTACGAGCAGTACTTC. Residues: CASSDGLDNSYEQYF.

The chain recombines TRBV11-2 with TRBJ1-4; D is uncertain. Trimming took 5 bases from V and 8 from J, leaving 6 bases between them. The CDR3 consists of 11 residues. Germline V gene lookup returns CDR1 SGHAT and CDR2 FQNNGV. Here the CDR3 reads CASSEAEKLFF. As DNA, the CDR3 is TGTGCCAGCAGCGAGGCCGAAAAACTGTTTTTT.

This sequence joins TRBV11-2 and TRBJ2-1; D is ambiguous. Germline CDR1 and CDR2: SGHAT and FQNNGV. The CDR3 spans 14 residues. The V gene lost 2 bases and the J gene lost 2 bases, with 7 bases spanning the gap. The CDR3 here is CASSLPFTYNEQFF. The DNA for the CDR3 is TGTGCCAGCAGCTTACCTTTTACCTACAATGAGCAGTTCTTC.

The gene calls are TRBV7-2 and TRBJ2-5; 13 bases match TRBD2. J lost 2 bases, V lost 4 bases, and 4 bases had no gene match. Germline V gives CDR1 SGHTA, CDR2 FQGNSA. The CDR3 consists of 16 residues. The CDR3 DNA reads as TGTGCCAGCAGCTCCTGGACTAGCGGGAGACAAGAGACCCAGTACTTC. Protein sequence: CASSSWTSGRQETQYF.

This clone was observed a few times. This chain links TRBV29-1 with TRBJ1-1; D is unresolved. CDR1 SQVTM and CDR2 ANQGSEA come from the germline V gene. The CDR3 has 12 amino acids. Trimming shortened V by 6 bases and J by 1 base, and 9 bases separated the two germline ends. DNA for the CDR3: TGCAGCGTCCTACACCAGAACACTGAAGCTTTCTTT. Translated: CSVLHQNTEAFF.

The chain carries TRBV5-4 and TRBJ1-4; possibly TRBD1 for D (6 bases). Germline CDR1 is SGHNT and CDR2 is YYREEE (reference sequence). V was cut by 4 bases and J by 8 bases, with 12 bases left in between. The CDR3 totals 13 residues. The CDR3 DNA reads as TGTGCCAGCAGCCGACAGGCGGAAGAAAAACTGTTTTTT. Encoded protein: CASSRQAEEKLFF.

This sequence joins TRBV19 and TRBJ2-2; TRBD1 aligns across 8 bases. The junction had 5 bases not matched to a gene; V was cut back by 7 bases and J by 7 bases. Germline CDR1 and CDR2: LNHDA and SQIVND (reference sequence). The CDR3 covers 13 residues. The CDR3 DNA sequence: TGTGCCAGTATGCCAGGGGGCATCGGGGAGCTGTTTTTT. Protein: CASMPGGIGELFF.

The CDR3 sequence is CASSYGDHSGNTIYF. The CDR3, as DNA: TGTGCCAGCAGCTATGGGGATCACTCTGGAAACACCATATATTTT. The gene calls are TRBV5-6 and TRBJ1-3; D unclear. Germline CDR1 SGHDT, CDR2 YYEEEE. The CDR3 is 15 residues long. V dropped 3 bases and J dropped 0 bases, with 10 bases sitting between them.

The rearrangement uses TRBV4-1 and TRBJ2-7; 9 bases map to TRBD1. CDR1 MGHRA and CDR2 YSYEKL come from the germline V gene. The CDR3 length is 16 residues. V lost 3 bases and J lost 4; bases outside the gene matches: 10. DNA of the CDR3: TGCGCCAGCAGCCATAACGCCGGGACAGGGAAATACGAGCAGTACTTC. Protein: CASSHNAGTGKYEQYF.

This chain uses TRBV11-2 with TRBJ2-7; D call uncertain. V lost 5 bases, J lost 10 bases, and 15 bases lay in between. The CDR3 covers 12 residues. Germline V gene lookup returns CDR1 SGHAT and CDR2 FQNNGV. The CDR3 nucleotides are TGTGCCAGCAGCCCAGAGGAGCTCATCCAGTACTTC. Translating it yields CASSPEELIQYF.

The chain is built from TRBV29-1 and TRBJ1-2, with a weak D call TRBD1 (5 bases). The CDR3 spans 15 residues. Germline loops: CDR1 SQVTM, CDR2 ANQGSEA. Trimming stripped 7 bases from V and 8 bases from J, with 26 bases between. The CDR3 nucleotides read TGCAGCGCCCGATCGACAGACACGGACGAACAGGGCTACACCTTC. Amino acids: CSARSTDTDEQGYTF. Full variable domain (missing parts from reference TRBV29-1 and TRBJ1-2): SAVISQKPSRDICQRGTSLTIQCQVDSQVTMMFWYRQQPGQSLTLIATANQGSEATYESGFVIDKFPISRPNLTFSTLTVSNMSPEDSSIYLCSARSTDTDEQGYTFGSGTRLTVV.

This chain uses TRBV4-1 with TRBJ2-7; 8 bases map to TRBD2. The CDR3 sequence is 14 residues long. J was trimmed by 4 bases and V by 3 bases; bases with no gene match: 5. Germline V gene data show CDR1 as MGHRA and CDR2 as YSYEKL. The CDR3 loop is CASSQAGGIYEQYF. Here the CDR3 DNA reads TGCGCCAGCAGCCAGGCGGGAGGAATTTACGAGCAGTACTTC.

The chain has TRBV6-1 and TRBJ2-7, with TRBD1 matching 9 bases. Germline V gives CDR1 MNHNS, CDR2 SASEGT. The CDR3 has 13 residues. Germline trimming cut 6 bases from V and 7 bases from J; bases unmatched to any gene: 7. CDR3 bases: TGTGCCAGCAGGCGGGACAGGGACAGGGAGCAGTACTTC. Protein sequence: CASRRDRDREQYF.

The chain is built from TRBV11-2 and TRBJ2-2; TRBD2 matches at 10 bases. Unmatched junction bases numbered 10, after V lost 10 bases and J lost 5 bases. This CDR3 spans 15 amino acids. Germline V gene lookup returns CDR1 SGHAT and CDR2 FQNNGV. CDR3 in amino acids: CATSTSGIRTGELFF. The CDR3 DNA reads TGTGCCACATCTACTAGCGGGATTCGAACCGGGGAGCTGTTTTTT.

V is TRBV25-1 and J is TRBJ2-7; 10 bases agree with TRBD2. This CDR3 contains 14 residues. V lost 4 bases and J lost 8; bases outside the gene matches: 8. Germline V gene data show CDR1 as MGHDK and CDR2 as SYGVNS. CDR3 in DNA: TGTGCCAGCAGTGGAGCTAGCGGGAGTATCAAGCAGTACTTC. Translated, it gives CASSGASGSIKQYF.

This clone was observed a single time. The chain couples TRBV11-3 to TRBJ2-2; D may be TRBD1 (6 bases). The CDR3 covers 20 residues. In germline, CDR1 is SGHNT, CDR2 YENEEA. The V and J ends lost 6 bases and 2 bases respectively, with 28 bases between them. Written as DNA, the CDR3 is TGTGCCAGCAGTTCGACCAACGACCCTAGGGGGAGACCAAACACCGGGGAGCTGTTTTTT. This sequence encodes CASSSTNDPRGRPNTGELFF. The complete variable domain, with remaining parts taken from reference TRBV11-3 and TRBJ2-2, reads EAGVVQSPRYKIIEKKQPVAFWCNPISGHNTLYWYLQNLGQGPELLIRYENEEAVDDSQLPKDRFSAERLKGVDSTLKIQPAELGDSAVYLCASSSTNDPRGRPNTGELFFGEGSRLTVL.

The V call is TRBV27, the J call TRBJ1-1, with TRBD1 as a possible D gene (5 bases). Germline loops: CDR1 MNHEY, CDR2 SMNVEV (reference sequence). The CDR3 spans 15 residues. The germline V and J ends were trimmed by 2 bases and 5 bases, with 15 bases remaining between them. The CDR3 DNA follows: TGTGCCAGCAGTTTAATCGGGGCCGTGGGGACTGAAGCTTTCTTT. This encodes CASSLIGAVGTEAFF.

The rearrangement joins TRBV7-8 to TRBJ2-5; D perhaps matches TRBD1 (5 bases). With the DNA end fitting TRBJ2-7 better, the J assignment may be wrong. CDR3 size: 14 residues. The germline CDR1 and CDR2 sequences are SGHVS and FQNEAQ. CDR3 nucleotides: TGTGCCAGCAGCTCCCGGACACGGCCCTACGAGCAGTACTTC. Translation: CASSSRTRPYEQYF.

The chain couples TRBV28 to TRBJ1-6; no clear D gene. Germline values: CDR1 MDHEN, CDR2 SYDVKM. The V and J ends lost 1 base and 8 bases respectively, with 3 bases between them. CDR3 length: 12 residues. CDR3 loop: CASSLYDSPLHF. Here the CDR3 DNA reads TGTGCCAGCAGTTTATATGATTCACCCCTCCACTTT.

This clone has only one observation. This sample also contains other DNA sequences that code for the same CDR3. The chain carries TRBV9 and TRBJ2-1; D perhaps matches TRBD2 (6 bases). V dropped 5 bases and J dropped 10 bases, with 13 bases sitting between them. Germline V CDR1 and CDR2: SGDLS, YYNGEE. This CDR3 has 12 amino acids. Here the CDR3 reads CASSVGSGEQFF. The CDR3 nucleotides are TGTGCCAGCAGTGTCGGGAGCGGGGAGCAGTTCTTC.

The chain employs TRBV2 and TRBJ2-7; D ambiguous. CDR1 and CDR2 from the germline V gene are SNHLY and FYNNEI. The CDR3 is 14 residues long. Trimming took off 10 bases at V and 5 bases at J, with 21 bases between the two ends. The DNA for the CDR3 is TGTGCCATCCGATCTACGGCTCATCCCGACGAGCAGTACTTC. It encodes CAIRSTAHPDEQYF.

The V call is TRBV30, the J call TRBJ1-4, with TRBD1 identical over 8 bases. The CDR3 covers 15 residues. With 3 bases clipped from V and 6 bases from J, the junction kept 9 bases outside the gene matches. The germline CDR1 and CDR2 sequences are GTSNPN and SVGIG (reference sequence). The CDR3 DNA reads TGTGCCTGGAGCACAGGACAGGGAGCGTATGAAAAACTGTTTTTT. Its translation: CAWSTGQGAYEKLFF. Full variable domain (missing parts from reference TRBV30 and TRBJ1-4): SQTIHQWPATLVQPVGSPLSLECTVEGTSNPNLYWYRQAAGRGLQLLFYSVGIGQISSEVPQNLSASRPQDRQFILSSKKLLLSDSGFYLCAWSTGQGAYEKLFFGSGTQLSVL.

The V call is TRBV7-3, the J call TRBJ2-7; D possibly uses TRBD1 or TRBD2 (7 bases each). This CDR3 comprises 14 residues. Trimming removed 5 bases at V and 4 bases at J, with 15 bases between. Germline V gene lookup returns CDR1 SGHTA and CDR2 FQGTGA. CDR3 coding DNA: TGTGCCAGCAGCAAGACAGGGAGGGTATACGAGCAGTACTTC. Translating gives CASSKTGRVYEQYF.

V usage is TRBV11-2 and J usage is TRBJ2-1; TRBD2 might be the D (6 bases). Germline V CDR1 and CDR2: SGHAT, FQNNGV. With 3 bases removed from V and 10 bases from J, the gap between germline ends came to 13 bases. The CDR3 extends over 13 amino acids. CDR3 in amino acids: CASSFKWDWEQFF. CDR3 coding DNA: TGTGCCAGCAGCTTTAAGTGGGACTGGGAGCAGTTCTTC.